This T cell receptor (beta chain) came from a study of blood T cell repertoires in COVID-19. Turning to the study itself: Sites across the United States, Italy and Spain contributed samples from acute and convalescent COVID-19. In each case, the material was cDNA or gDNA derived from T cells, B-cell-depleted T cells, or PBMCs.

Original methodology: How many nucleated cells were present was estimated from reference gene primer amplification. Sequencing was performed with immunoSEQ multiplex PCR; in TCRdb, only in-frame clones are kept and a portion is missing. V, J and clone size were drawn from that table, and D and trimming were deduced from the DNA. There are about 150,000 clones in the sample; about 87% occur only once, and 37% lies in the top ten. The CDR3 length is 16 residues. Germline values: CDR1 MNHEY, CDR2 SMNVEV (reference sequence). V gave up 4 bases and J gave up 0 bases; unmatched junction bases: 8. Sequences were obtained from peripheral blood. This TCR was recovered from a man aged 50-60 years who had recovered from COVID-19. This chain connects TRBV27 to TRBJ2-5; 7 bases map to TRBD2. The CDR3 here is CASSSWASGYQETQYF. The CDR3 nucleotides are TGTGCCAGCAGTTCATGGGCTAGCGGATACCAAGAGACCCAGTACTTC.